A selection of T cell receptor beta chains follows, all from one sample in a study. A single record per CDR3 protein comes from TCRdb applying MiXCR to the RT-PCR reads. The data show 550,000 to 750,000 distinct CDR3 sequences, approximately 14% seen once. Sample: memory CD4+ T cells from blood. Receptors originate from a female donor in good health, serving as a healthy control. The CDR3 runs from the conserved cysteine through the conserved F or W. The D gene is left open where the match is weak. For some rows the clone size is stated as once, few or many, or as a class when expanded; others skip it.

abundance: many
d_gene: TRBD1
j_gene: TRBJ2-1
v_gene: TRBV20-1
CDR3nt: TGCAGTGCTAGAGATGTGCGAAGGACAGGGGGCTTTGATGAGCAGTTCTTC
CDR3aa: CSARDVRRTGGFDEQFF

abundance: few
d_gene: TRBD1
j_gene: TRBJ2-7
v_gene: TRBV6-5
CDR3nt: TGTGCCAGCAGTTGGGACAGAGATACCTACGAGCAGTACTTC
CDR3aa: CASSWDRDTYEQYF

abundance: .
d_gene: .
j_gene: TRBJ2-5
v_gene: TRBV11-2
CDR3nt: TGTGCCAGCAGCTTCCAGGGGGGGAGAGAGACCCAGTACTTC
CDR3aa: CASSFQGGRETQYF

abundance: many
d_gene: .
j_gene: TRBJ1-2
v_gene: TRBV15
CDR3nt: TGTGCCACCAGCAGAGATGACCTATATGGCTACACCTTC
CDR3aa: CATSRDDLYGYTF

abundance: few
d_gene: .
j_gene: TRBJ2-5
v_gene: TRBV7-8
CDR3nt: TGTGCCAGCAGCCCCGGCCCGACCCAAGAGACCCAGTACTTC
CDR3aa: CASSPGPTQETQYF

abundance: .
d_gene: .
j_gene: TRBJ1-6
v_gene: TRBV10-3
CDR3nt: TGTGCCATCAGTGTAGGCAGCCCAAAAGATAATTCACCCCTCCACTTT
CDR3aa: CAISVGSPKDNSPLHF

abundance: many
d_gene: TRBD2
j_gene: TRBJ2-3
v_gene: TRBV6-5
CDR3nt: TGTGCCAGCAGCATTAGCGGGAGCGGCCCCGATACGCAGTATTTT
CDR3aa: CASSISGSGPDTQYF

abundance: .
d_gene: .
j_gene: TRBJ1-5
v_gene: TRBV6-2/TRBV6-3
CDR3nt: TGTGCCAGCAGTCCCGGGGTGAGAGCGGGTGGCAATCAGCCCCAGCATTTT
CDR3aa: CASSPGVRAGGNQPQHF

abundance: .
d_gene: .
j_gene: TRBJ1-1
v_gene: TRBV5-6
CDR3nt: TGTGCCAGCAGCTTCTCAGTTACGAACACTGAAGCTTTCTTT
CDR3aa: CASSFSVTNTEAFF

abundance: few
d_gene: .
j_gene: TRBJ2-7
v_gene: TRBV20-1
CDR3nt: TGCAGTGCTCGACTTAAACTGACAGACTACCTTTCCTACGAGCAGTACTTC
CDR3aa: CSARLKLTDYLSYEQYF

abundance: .
d_gene: .
j_gene: TRBJ1-1
v_gene: TRBV6-1
CDR3nt: TGTGCCAGCAGCGACAGAGAGAACACTGAAGCTTTCTTT
CDR3aa: CASSDRENTEAFF

abundance: many
d_gene: .
j_gene: TRBJ2-7
v_gene: TRBV7-6
CDR3nt: TGTGCCAGCAGTTCACAGGGCCCCTACGAGCAGTACTTC
CDR3aa: CASSSQGPYEQYF

abundance: .
d_gene: .
j_gene: TRBJ1-1
v_gene: TRBV7-3
CDR3nt: TGTGCCAGCAGTATGGGCAGAATAACCACTGAAGCTTTCTTT
CDR3aa: CASSMGRITTEAFF

abundance: many
d_gene: .
j_gene: TRBJ2-2
v_gene: TRBV12-3/TRBV12-4
CDR3nt: TGTGCCAGCAGGTTGTCTCACCGGGCCACCGGGGAGCTGTTTTTT
CDR3aa: CASRLSHRATGELFF

abundance: many
d_gene: TRBD2
j_gene: TRBJ2-1
v_gene: TRBV7-2
CDR3nt: TGTGCCAGCAGCCCCCCGGGACTAGCGTCCTACAATGAGCAGTTCTTC
CDR3aa: CASSPPGLASYNEQFF

abundance: .
d_gene: TRBD1
j_gene: TRBJ2-5
v_gene: TRBV4-3
CDR3nt: TGCGCCAGCAGCCAACTCCGGGACAGGGGGCAAGAGACCCAGTACTTC
CDR3aa: CASSQLRDRGQETQYF

abundance: .
d_gene: TRBD1
j_gene: TRBJ2-3
v_gene: TRBV20-1
CDR3nt: TGCAGTGCTATCGCGGGACAGGGACGAGATACGCAGTATTTT
CDR3aa: CSAIAGQGRDTQYF

abundance: many
d_gene: .
j_gene: TRBJ2-7
v_gene: TRBV5-1
CDR3nt: TGCGCCAGCAGCTTGGGAGTTAGCGGTCGTCCTACGCAGCAGTACTTC
CDR3aa: CASSLGVSGRPTQQYF

abundance: many
d_gene: .
j_gene: TRBJ1-6
v_gene: TRBV20-1
CDR3nt: TGCAGTGCTAGAGGGGGGGGGGTTAACAATCGTTCACCCCTCCACTTT
CDR3aa: CSARGGGVNNRSPLHF

abundance: .
d_gene: .
j_gene: TRBJ2-6
v_gene: TRBV9
CDR3nt: TGTGCCAGCAGCGTTTATGAGGGGTACAGCTCTGGGGCCAACGTCCTGACTTTC
CDR3aa: CASSVYEGYSSGANVLTF

abundance: few
d_gene: .
j_gene: TRBJ1-5
v_gene: TRBV20-1
CDR3nt: TGCAGTTCCAGAGGTGGGGGCCCAGGGCCAAATCAGCCCCAGCATTTT
CDR3aa: CSSRGGGPGPNQPQHF

abundance: many
d_gene: .
j_gene: TRBJ2-1
v_gene: TRBV7-2
CDR3nt: TGTGCCAGCAGCCGACAGAGTAATGAGCAGTTCTTC
CDR3aa: CASSRQSNEQFF

abundance: .
d_gene: .
j_gene: TRBJ1-3
v_gene: TRBV2
CDR3nt: TGTGCCAGCAGTCGGGGAGGCACGAGCTCTGGAAACACCATATATTTT
CDR3aa: CASSRGGTSSGNTIYF

abundance: .
d_gene: .
j_gene: TRBJ1-1
v_gene: TRBV7-9
CDR3nt: TGTGCCAGCAGCTTAAAAGGGCGCGGCACTGAAGCTTTCTTT
CDR3aa: CASSLKGRGTEAFF